This T cell receptor beta chain was recovered during a study of GPR56 and killer-like receptors on CD4 memory cells (dated by TCRdb to between 2018 and 2021). Looking at the study overall: The study proposed that the stepwise gain of KLRB1, KLRG1, GPR56 and finally KLRF1 marks human CD4+ memory T-cell differentiation and cytokine production potential. The study described its healthy blood donors as age-matched to the liver disease patients, who had a median age of 68 years.

The listed sequencing device is Illumina HiSeq 2500. To build sequencing libraries, a previously published PCR protocol was used to amplify the recombined TCRbeta locus. Per the source publication's procedure: Reads whose average quality score was below 30 were removed, and the reads that remained were processed with IMSEQ. Vbeta gene, Jbeta gene and CDR3 amino acid sequence were used to define clonotypes. The Morisita-Horn index, computed on the top 100 expanded clones, was used to quantify repertoire overlap between populations. Renyi diversity profiles calculated on the top 100 expanded clones were used to evaluate clonal diversity. TCRdb reanalyzed the reads, keeping one entry per CDR3 protein sequence and omitting DNA. The V and J calls come from TCRdb's annotation, not from the publication. The table kept for this sample lists around 2,400 distinct CDR3 sequences. Together, the top ten hold approximately 4.1% of the sample.

About this clonotype itself: Its antigen remains undetermined.

Study-wide findings and limitations: Overlap of TCR repertoires was observed especially between the late populations 4 and 5, and partly population 3. Clones dominating late populations 4 and 5 were also found in early populations 1 and 2, which the authors took as evidence for linear differentiation. Low clonal frequency was observed in the marker-negative population, and a progressive increase in clonal frequency, with a corresponding decrease in TCRbeta diversity, was observed along the proposed pathway. Diversity and similarity analyses were restricted to the 100 most expanded clones per population rather than full repertoires.

Prior to TCRbeta sequencing, five KLR/GPR56-defined CD4+ populations were enriched by fluorescence-activated cell sorting. To test a linear memory differentiation pathway, the researchers sequenced TCRbeta repertoires from five CD4+ T-cell subsets that were defined by expression of KLRB1, KLRG1, GPR56 and KLRF1. TCR-sequenced cells came from peripheral blood of healthy control individuals, reported as five donors in the TCRbeta analysis figure. Heparinized peripheral blood was collected, and every sample was processed within one hour of being retrieved. Blood was diluted 1:2 in PBS, and peripheral blood mononuclear cells were then isolated from the diluted blood at room temperature by Biocoll density gradient centrifugation. Before flow sorting, CD4+ T cells were enriched from freshly isolated PBMCs by magnetic sorting with anti-CD4 MicroBeads. A BD FACSAria II was used to sort CD4+ T cells enriched from PBMCs of healthy donors according to marker expression. Surface staining used anti-KLRB1 clone 191B8, anti-KLRF1 clone 4A4.D10 and anti-KLRG1 clone REA261 antibodies from Miltenyi Biotec.

The germline V gene specifies SGHRS as CDR1 and YFSETQ as CDR2. The CDR3 sequence holds 14 residues, the cysteine and phenylalanine included. No DNA accompanies this entry. The sequencing sample was made of memory CD4+ T cells from blood. Recombination joined TRBV5-1 with TRBJ2-2; the TCRdb D gene call, TRBD1, has no DNA to confirm it. This receptor was identified in a human donor in good health. The CDR3 sequence is CASSLSQGSGELFF.